This entry is about one TCR beta chain. The data belong to a study of blood T cells in healthy people across ages. Primed by a sample-barcoded 5' primer and a J-beta primer mix, a second PCR proceeded for about 6 to 11 cycles. TCRdb called the 5' RACE reads again in MiXCR, with one record for every CDR3 protein. The sample includes a few hundred thousand distinct CDR3 sequences, roughly a quarter of them seen just once. The CDR3 covers 14 residues. The germline V gene has CDR1 SGHKS and CDR2 YYEKEE (reference sequence). Losses at the gene ends were 9 bases for V and 3 bases for J; bases not matched to a gene: 9.

What was sequenced was blood. This receptor was obtained from a woman aged 65 to 85 in good health. This chain links TRBV5-5 with TRBJ2-1, with 7 positions matching TRBD1. DNA of the CDR3: TGTGCCACCACTAACAGGGGAATCTACAATGAGCAGTTCTTC. Amino acid sequence: CATTNRGIYNEQFF.